One and the same sample provided the 15 T cell receptor beta chains below, sequenced in a study of cytomegalovirus exposure and HLA in healthy donors. This PCR relied on a set of 60 Vbeta primers and 13 Jbeta primers. Using immunoSEQ multiplex PCR, the repertoire was profiled, and TCRdb retains in-frame clones only, with some absent. The data show roughly 130,000 clones, roughly 82% seen once. Sequencing was carried out using PBMCs. These receptors came from a male donor in good health and CMV-seropositive.

The chain joins TRBV19 to TRBJ1-1; D unclear. CDR1 LNHDA and CDR2 SQIVND come from the germline V gene (reference sequence). The V end lost 7 bases, the J end lost 8 bases, and 14 bases lay between the germline ends. This CDR3 is built from 12 residues. CDR3 nucleotides: TGTGCCAGTACCATCGGAGGTTACGAAGCTTTCTTT. This gives the protein CASTIGGYEAFF. The complete variable domain, with remaining parts taken from reference TRBV19 and TRBJ1-1, reads DGGITQSPKYLFRKEGQNVTLSCEQNLNHDAMYWYRQDPGQGLRLIYYSQIVNDFQKGDIAEGYSVSREKKESFPLTVTSAQKNPTAFYLCASTIGGYEAFFGQGTRLTVV.

This sequence joins TRBV25-1 and TRBJ2-7; 7 bases align to TRBD2. CDR1 MGHDK and CDR2 SYGVNS come from the germline V gene. There are 16 residues in the CDR3. Unmatched junction bases numbered 13, after V lost 3 bases and J lost 5 bases. The CDR3 protein is CASSELLASGTDEQYF. The DNA for the CDR3 is TGTGCCAGCAGTGAGTTACTAGCGTCAGGCACCGACGAGCAGTACTTC.

The chain has TRBV6-5 and TRBJ2-5; tentative D call: TRBD2 (7 bases). The germline V and J ends were trimmed by 6 bases and 4 bases, with 12 bases remaining between them. Germline CDR1 is MNHEY and CDR2 is SVGAGI. The length of the CDR3 is 13 residues. CDR3 sequence reads: CASRLRGGETQYF. CDR3 nucleotide sequence: TGTGCCAGCAGGCTGAGGGGGGGAGAGACCCAGTACTTC.

The chain recombines TRBV29-1 with TRBJ2-5, with 8 bases lining up with TRBD1. The J call may be incorrect, as the DNA end agrees better with TRBJ2-7. The CDR3 extends over 12 amino acids. The germline gives CDR1 SQVTM, CDR2 ANQGSEA. The CDR3 DNA is TGCTTTCGGACAGGGTCATACTACGAGCAGTACTTC. It translates to CFRTGSYYEQYF.

The chain carries TRBV7-9 and TRBJ2-5, with 7 bases that match TRBD2. Germline V gene data show CDR1 as SEHNR and CDR2 as FQNEAQ (reference sequence). The V gene end was trimmed by 5 bases and the J gene end by 13 bases; junction bases not matched to a gene: 10. The CDR3 length is 12 residues. DNA for the CDR3: TGTGCCAGCAGCCTATACGTCGGACTAGTGTACTTC. As protein: CASSLYVGLVYF.

V usage is TRBV7-6 and J usage is TRBJ1-1, with no clear D. The CDR3 covers 12 residues. The germline V gene has CDR1 SGHVS and CDR2 FNYEAQ. V lost 6 bases to trimming and J lost 7 bases, with 12 bases between them. CDR3 DNA: TGTGCCAGCAGTCTTAATCGAGGTGAAGCTTTCTTT. Encoded protein: CASSLNRGEAFF.

This clone was picked up one time. V usage is TRBV5-4 and J usage is TRBJ2-3, with 10 bases identical to TRBD2. After removal of 0 bases from V and 0 bases from J, the junction contained 1 base not matched to a gene. Germline CDR1 SGHNT, CDR2 YYREEE (reference sequence). This CDR3 has 16 amino acids. This CDR3 is CASSLGTSGSTDTQYF. DNA of the CDR3: TGTGCCAGCAGCTTGGGGACTAGCGGCAGCACAGATACGCAGTATTTT. Using reference TRBV5-4 and TRBJ2-3 for the parts outside the CDR3, the full variable domain is ETGVTQSPTHLIKTRGQQVTLRCSSQSGHNTVSWYQQALGQGPQFIFQYYREEENGRGNFPPRFSGLQFPNYSSELNVNALELDDSALYLCASSLGTSGSTDTQYFGPGTRLTVL.

The chain is built from TRBV28 and TRBJ1-2; a possible D gene is TRBD1 (6 bases). The germline V and J ends were trimmed by 4 bases and 0 bases, with 9 bases remaining between them. Per germline, CDR1 MDHEN and CDR2 SYDVKM. This CDR3 has 14 amino acids. The CDR3 loop reads CASSSAGANYGYTF. CDR3 nucleotides: TGTGCCAGCAGTTCCGCAGGGGCTAACTATGGCTACACCTTC.

This clone has just one count. The chain recombines TRBV4-3 with TRBJ1-6; no firm D call. V was cut by 2 bases and J by 4 bases, with 15 bases left in between. This CDR3 has 17 amino acids. Looked up from germline, CDR1 is LGHNA and CDR2 is YSLEER. CDR3 in DNA: TGCGCCAGCAGCCAAATGTCCCCTGGCCTGTATAATTCACCCCTCCACTTT. Translation gives CASSQMSPGLYNSPLHF.

This clone was observed a handful of times. The chain links TRBV12-1 to TRBJ2-7; the D call in the table, TRBD2, was not verified against the DNA. TRBV12-1 represents a pseudogene. The CDR3 contains 14 residues. CDR3 nucleotide sequence: TGTGCCAGCAGCCTAAGGACTAGCGCGGACGAGCAGTACTTC. It specifies CASSLRTSADEQYF.

This clone was detected once. The chain recombines TRBV7-2 with TRBJ2-1, with a weak D call TRBD1 (5 bases). Germline V gene sequence: CDR1 SGHTA, CDR2 FQGNSA. The CDR3 is 15 amino acids. The V and J ends lost 8 bases and 3 bases respectively, with 17 bases between them. The CDR3 nucleotides are TGTGCCAGCTGGGGCGCGGCCAGCGACTACAATGAGCAGTTCTTC. Encoded protein: CASWGAASDYNEQFF. Supplemented by reference TRBV7-2 and TRBJ2-1, the full variable domain reads GAGVSQSPSNKVTEKGKDVELRCDPISGHTALYWYRQSLGQGLEFLIYFQGNSAPDKSGLPSDRFSAERTGGSVSTLTIQRTQQEDSAVYLCASWGAASDYNEQFFGPGTRLTVL.

The V gene is TRBV5-6, the J gene TRBJ1-4; D gene ambiguous. Trimming stripped 4 bases from V and 10 bases from J, with 14 bases between. CDR1 SGHDT and CDR2 YYEEEE come from the germline V gene. The CDR3 runs to 13 residues. Here the CDR3 reads CASSLWAEGKLFF. The CDR3 DNA sequence: TGTGCCAGCAGCCTCTGGGCCGAGGGAAAACTGTTTTTT.

The chain has TRBV15 and TRBJ2-1; 10 nucleotides agree with TRBD2. Germline lookup yields CDR1 LNHNV and CDR2 YYDKDF (reference sequence). V lost 1 base and J lost 8; bases outside the gene matches: 5. This CDR3 is 15 amino acids long. CDR3 region: CATSRVPSGSYEQFF. The DNA of the CDR3 is TGTGCCACCAGCAGAGTTCCTAGCGGGAGCTATGAGCAGTTCTTC. Full variable domain (rest looked up from reference TRBV15 and TRBJ2-1): DAMVIQNPRYQVTQFGKPVTLSCSQTLNHNVMYWYQQKSSQAPKLLFHYYDKDFNNEADTPDNFQSRRPNTSFCFLDIRSPGLGDTAMYLCATSRVPSGSYEQFFGPGTRLTVL.

The V call is TRBV7-8, the J call TRBJ2-7; 7 bases are shared with TRBD1. Germline V gives CDR1 SGHVS, CDR2 FQNEAQ. V dropped 1 base and J dropped 4; count of bases not matched to a gene: 4. CDR3 length equals 14 residues. As DNA, the CDR3 is TGTGCCAGCAGCTTAGTACAGGGGCAGTACGAGCAGTACTTC. This gives the protein CASSLVQGQYEQYF.

The V gene is TRBV7-9, the J gene TRBJ2-5; 7 nucleotides agree with TRBD2. CDR1 and CDR2 from the germline V gene are SEHNR and FQNEAQ (reference sequence). Losses at the gene ends were 5 bases for V and 3 bases for J; bases not matched to a gene: 6. The CDR3 length is 14 residues. In DNA, the CDR3 is TGTGCCAGCAGCCCAGAGCGGGAAGAAGAGACCCAGTACTTC. This translates into CASSPEREEETQYF.